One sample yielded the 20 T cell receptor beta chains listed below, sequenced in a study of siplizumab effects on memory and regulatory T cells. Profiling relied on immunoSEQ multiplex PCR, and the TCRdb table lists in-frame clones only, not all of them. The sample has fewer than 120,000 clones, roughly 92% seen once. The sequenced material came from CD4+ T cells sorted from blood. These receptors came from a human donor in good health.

DNA of the CDR3: TGTGCCAGCAGCTTAATACCAGCCTACGAGCAGTACTTC. Translated: CASSLIPAYEQYF. The chain joins TRBV7-9 to TRBJ2-7; D not resolved. CDR1 is SEHNR and CDR2 is FQNEAQ in the germline V gene (reference sequence). V was cut by 2 bases and J by 2 bases, with 7 bases left in between. The CDR3 loop spans 13 amino acids.

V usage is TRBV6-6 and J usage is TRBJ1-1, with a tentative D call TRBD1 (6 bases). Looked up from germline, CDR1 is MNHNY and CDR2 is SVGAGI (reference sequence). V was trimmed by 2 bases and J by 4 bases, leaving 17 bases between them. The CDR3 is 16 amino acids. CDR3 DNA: TGTGCCAGCAGTTACCGCAGGGGCCGGGGGGTCACTGAAGCTTTCTTT. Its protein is CASSYRRGRGVTEAFF.

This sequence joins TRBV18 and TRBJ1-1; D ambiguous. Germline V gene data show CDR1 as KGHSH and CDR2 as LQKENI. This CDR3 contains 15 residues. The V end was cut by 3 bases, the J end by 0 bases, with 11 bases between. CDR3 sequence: CASSPGRVLNTEAFF. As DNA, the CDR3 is TGTGCCAGCTCACCGGGGAGAGTCTTGAACACTGAAGCTTTCTTT.

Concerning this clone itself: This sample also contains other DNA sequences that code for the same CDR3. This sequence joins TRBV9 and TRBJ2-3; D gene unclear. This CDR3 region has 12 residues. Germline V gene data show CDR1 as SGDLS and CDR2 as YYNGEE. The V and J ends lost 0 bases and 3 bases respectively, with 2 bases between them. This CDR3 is CASSVGTDTQYF. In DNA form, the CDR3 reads TGTGCCAGCAGCGTAGGGACAGATACGCAGTATTTT.

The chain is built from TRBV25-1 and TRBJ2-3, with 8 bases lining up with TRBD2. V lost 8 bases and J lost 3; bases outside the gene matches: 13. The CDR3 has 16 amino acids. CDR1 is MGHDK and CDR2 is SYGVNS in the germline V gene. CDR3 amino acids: CASGFGGAMPTDTQYF. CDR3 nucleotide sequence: TGTGCCAGCGGATTCGGGGGGGCCATGCCAACAGATACGCAGTATTTT.

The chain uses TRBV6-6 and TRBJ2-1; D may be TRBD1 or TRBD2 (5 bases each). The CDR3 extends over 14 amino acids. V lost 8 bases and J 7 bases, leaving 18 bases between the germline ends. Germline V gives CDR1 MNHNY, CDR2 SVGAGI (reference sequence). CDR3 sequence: CASVMRPGPNEQFF. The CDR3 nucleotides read TGTGCCAGCGTGATGCGGCCGGGACCAAATGAGCAGTTCTTC.

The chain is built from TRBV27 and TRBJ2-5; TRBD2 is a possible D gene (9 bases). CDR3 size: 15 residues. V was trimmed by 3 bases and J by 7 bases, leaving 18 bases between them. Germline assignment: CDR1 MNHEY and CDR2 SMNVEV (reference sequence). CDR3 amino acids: CASSFGLAGTGTQYF. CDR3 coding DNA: TGTGCCAGCAGTTTCGGGCTAGCGGGGACAGGGACCCAGTACTTC.

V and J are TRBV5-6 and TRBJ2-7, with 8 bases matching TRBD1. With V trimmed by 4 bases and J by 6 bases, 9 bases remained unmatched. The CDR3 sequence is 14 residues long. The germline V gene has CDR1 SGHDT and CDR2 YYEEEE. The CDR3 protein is CASSRPGGYGEQYF. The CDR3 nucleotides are TGTGCCAGCAGCCGCCCAGGGGGCTATGGCGAGCAGTACTTC.

CDR3 residues: CASTRTDSNQPQHF. Here the CDR3 DNA reads TGTGCCAGTACCCGGACGGATAGCAATCAGCCCCAGCATTTT. The chain combines TRBV19 with TRBJ1-5; D not resolved. CDR3 length equals 14 residues. V was clipped by 7 bases and J by 0 bases, with 10 bases between them. Germline V gene data show CDR1 as LNHDA and CDR2 as SQIVND (reference sequence).

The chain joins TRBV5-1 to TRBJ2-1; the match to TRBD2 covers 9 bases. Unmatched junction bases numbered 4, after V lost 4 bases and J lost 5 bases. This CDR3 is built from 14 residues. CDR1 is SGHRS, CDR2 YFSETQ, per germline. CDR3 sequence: CASSPGLANNEQFF. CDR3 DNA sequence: TGCGCCAGCAGCCCGGGACTAGCAAACAATGAGCAGTTCTTC. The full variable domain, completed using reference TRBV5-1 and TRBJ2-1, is KAGVTQTPRYLIKTRGQQVTLSCSPISGHRSVSWYQQTPGQGLQFLFEYFSETQRNKGNFPGRFSGRQFSNSRSEMNVSTLELGDSALYLCASSPGLANNEQFFGPGTRLTVL.

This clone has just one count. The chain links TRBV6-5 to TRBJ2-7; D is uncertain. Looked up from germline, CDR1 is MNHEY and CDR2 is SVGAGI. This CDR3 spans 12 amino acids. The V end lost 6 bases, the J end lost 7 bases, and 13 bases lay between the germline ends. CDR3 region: CASRRTATEQYF. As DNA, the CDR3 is TGTGCCAGCAGGCGGACGGCCACGGAGCAGTACTTC.

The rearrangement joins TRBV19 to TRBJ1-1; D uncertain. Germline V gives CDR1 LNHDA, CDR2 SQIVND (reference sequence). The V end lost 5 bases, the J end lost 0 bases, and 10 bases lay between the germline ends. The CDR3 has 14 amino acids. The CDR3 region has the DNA TGTGCCAGTAGTGAAAGACACTTGAACACTGAAGCTTTCTTT. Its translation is CASSERHLNTEAFF.

CDR3 DNA sequence: TGTGCCAGCAGGGGGACTAGCGGAGAGACCCAGTACTTC. Translation: CASRGTSGETQYF. The genes are TRBV2 and TRBJ2-5; 11 positions agree with TRBD2. Germline-derived CDR1 and CDR2 are SNHLY and FYNNEI. Trimming at V came to 6 bases and at J to 4 bases, leaving 1 base not matched to a gene. The CDR3 contains 13 residues. The full variable domain, its missing parts supplied by reference TRBV2 and TRBJ2-5, is EPEVTQTPSHQVTQMGQEVILRCVPISNHLYFYWYRQILGQKVEFLVSFYNNEISEKSEIFDDQFSVERPDGSNFTLKIRSTKLEDSAMYFCASRGTSGETQYFGPGTRLLVL.

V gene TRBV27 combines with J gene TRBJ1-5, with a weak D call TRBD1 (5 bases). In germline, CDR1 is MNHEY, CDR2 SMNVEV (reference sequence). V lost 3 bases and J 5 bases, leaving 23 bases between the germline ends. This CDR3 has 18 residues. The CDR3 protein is CASSFPGLKVGSDQPQHF. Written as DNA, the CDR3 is TGTGCCAGCAGTTTCCCAGGGTTGAAGGTGGGAAGCGATCAGCCCCAGCATTTT.

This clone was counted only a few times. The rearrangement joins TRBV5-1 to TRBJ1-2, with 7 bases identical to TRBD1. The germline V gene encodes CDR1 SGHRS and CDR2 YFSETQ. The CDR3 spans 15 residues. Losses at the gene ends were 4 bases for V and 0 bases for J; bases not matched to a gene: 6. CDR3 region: CASSPTGQPNYGYTF. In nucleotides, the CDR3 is TGCGCCAGCAGCCCCACGGGACAGCCTAACTATGGCTACACCTTC.

In DNA form, the CDR3 reads TGTGCCAGCAGTGCCCCGACAGGGGCCGGCACCGGGGAGCTGTTTTTT. It yields the protein CASSAPTGAGTGELFF. The J gene is TRBJ2-2, the V gene TRBV6-1; 8 bases align to TRBD1. The CDR3 consists of 16 residues. Per germline, CDR1 MNHNS and CDR2 SASEGT. The V gene end was trimmed by 4 bases and the J gene end by 4 bases; junction bases not matched to a gene: 8.

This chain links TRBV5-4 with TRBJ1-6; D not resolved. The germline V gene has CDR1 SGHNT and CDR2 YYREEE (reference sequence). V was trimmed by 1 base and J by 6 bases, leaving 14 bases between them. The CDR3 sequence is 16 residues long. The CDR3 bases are TGTGCCAGCAGCTTGAGTCCAAACGGGGTTAATTCACCCCTCCACTTT. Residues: CASSLSPNGVNSPLHF.

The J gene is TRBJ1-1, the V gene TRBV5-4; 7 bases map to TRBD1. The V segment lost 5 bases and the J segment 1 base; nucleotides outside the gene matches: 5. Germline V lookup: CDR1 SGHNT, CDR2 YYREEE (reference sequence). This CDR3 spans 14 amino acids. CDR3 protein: CASRVQGPNTEAFF. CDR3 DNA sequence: TGTGCCAGCAGGGTACAGGGGCCGAACACTGAAGCTTTCTTT.

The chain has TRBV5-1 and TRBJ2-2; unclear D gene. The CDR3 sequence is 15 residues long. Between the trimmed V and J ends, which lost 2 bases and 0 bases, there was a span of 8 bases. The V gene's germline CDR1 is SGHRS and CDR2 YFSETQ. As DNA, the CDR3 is TGCGCCAGCAGCTTCGCCGCCCCGAACACCGGGGAGCTGTTTTTT. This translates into CASSFAAPNTGELFF.

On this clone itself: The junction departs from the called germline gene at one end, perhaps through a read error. The CDR3 nucleotides are TGTGCCAGCTCACAGATAAAGGGGTTGAGCAATCAGCTCCAGCATTTT. Its translation is CASSQIKGLSNQLQHF. The rearrangement links TRBV18 to TRBJ1-5; a weak D match, TRBD1 (5 bases). The germline gives CDR1 KGHSH, CDR2 LQKENI. This CDR3 region has 16 residues.